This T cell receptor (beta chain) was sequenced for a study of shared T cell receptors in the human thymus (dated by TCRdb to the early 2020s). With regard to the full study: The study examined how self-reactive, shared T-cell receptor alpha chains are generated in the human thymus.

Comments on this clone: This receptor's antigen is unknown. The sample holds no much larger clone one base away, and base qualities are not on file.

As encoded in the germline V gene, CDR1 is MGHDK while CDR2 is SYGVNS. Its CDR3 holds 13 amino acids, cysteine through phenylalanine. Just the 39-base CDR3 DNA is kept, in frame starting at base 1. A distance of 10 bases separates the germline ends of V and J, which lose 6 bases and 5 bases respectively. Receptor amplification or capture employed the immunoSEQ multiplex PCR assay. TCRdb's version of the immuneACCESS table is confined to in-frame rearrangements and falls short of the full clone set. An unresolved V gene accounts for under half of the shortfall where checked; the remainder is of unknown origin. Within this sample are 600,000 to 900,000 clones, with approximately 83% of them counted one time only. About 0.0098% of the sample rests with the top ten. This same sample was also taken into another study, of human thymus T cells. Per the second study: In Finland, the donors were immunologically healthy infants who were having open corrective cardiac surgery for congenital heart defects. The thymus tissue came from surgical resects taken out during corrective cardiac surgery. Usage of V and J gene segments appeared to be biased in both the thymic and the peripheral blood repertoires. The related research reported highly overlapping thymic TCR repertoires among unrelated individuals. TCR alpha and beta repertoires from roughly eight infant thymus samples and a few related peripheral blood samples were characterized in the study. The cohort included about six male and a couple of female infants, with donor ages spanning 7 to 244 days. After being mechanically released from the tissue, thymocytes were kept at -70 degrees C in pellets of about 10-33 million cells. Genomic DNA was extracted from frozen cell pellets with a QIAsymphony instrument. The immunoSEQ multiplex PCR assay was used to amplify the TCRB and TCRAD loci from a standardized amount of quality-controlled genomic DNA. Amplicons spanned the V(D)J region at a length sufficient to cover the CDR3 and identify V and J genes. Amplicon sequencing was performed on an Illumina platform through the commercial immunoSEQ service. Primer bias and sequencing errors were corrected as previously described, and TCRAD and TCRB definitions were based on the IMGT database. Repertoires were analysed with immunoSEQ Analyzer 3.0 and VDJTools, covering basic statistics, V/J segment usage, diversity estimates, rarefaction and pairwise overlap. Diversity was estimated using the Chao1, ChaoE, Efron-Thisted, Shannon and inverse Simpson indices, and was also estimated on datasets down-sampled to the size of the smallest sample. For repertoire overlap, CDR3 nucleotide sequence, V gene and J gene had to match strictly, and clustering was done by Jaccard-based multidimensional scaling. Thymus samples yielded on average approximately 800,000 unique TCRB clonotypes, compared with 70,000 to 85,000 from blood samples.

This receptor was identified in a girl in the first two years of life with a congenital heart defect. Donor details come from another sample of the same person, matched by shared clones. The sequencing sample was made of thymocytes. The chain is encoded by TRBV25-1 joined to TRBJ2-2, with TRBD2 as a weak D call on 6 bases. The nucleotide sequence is TGTGCCAGCAGGGGTAGCGGTACCGGGGAGCTGTTTTTT. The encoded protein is CASRGSGTGELFF.